The clone carrying this T cell receptor (beta chain) was found a few times. Its specificity is unknown. The protocol was immunoSEQ multiplex PCR, while the TCRdb copy is restricted to in-frame clones and leaves out a portion. The sample contains fewer than 130,000 clones, roughly 90% of which appear only once. Germline-derived CDR1 and CDR2 are MNHEY and SVGAGI. Trimming cost V 2 bases and J 4 bases, with 17 bases left between them. The CDR3 is 16 amino acids. The data stem from a study of cytomegalovirus exposure and HLA in healthy donors. Study-wide findings and caveats: Researchers catalogued roughly 170 TCR beta chains as cytomegalovirus-associated.

The sequenced sample was PBMCs. The receptor's source is a woman aged 25 to 39 in good health and CMV-seropositive. The chain employs TRBV6-5 and TRBJ1-2; D is unclear. CDR3 amino acids: CASSYNPRESVYGYTF. The CDR3 DNA follows: TGTGCCAGCAGTTACAACCCCAGAGAGAGCGTCTATGGCTACACCTTC.